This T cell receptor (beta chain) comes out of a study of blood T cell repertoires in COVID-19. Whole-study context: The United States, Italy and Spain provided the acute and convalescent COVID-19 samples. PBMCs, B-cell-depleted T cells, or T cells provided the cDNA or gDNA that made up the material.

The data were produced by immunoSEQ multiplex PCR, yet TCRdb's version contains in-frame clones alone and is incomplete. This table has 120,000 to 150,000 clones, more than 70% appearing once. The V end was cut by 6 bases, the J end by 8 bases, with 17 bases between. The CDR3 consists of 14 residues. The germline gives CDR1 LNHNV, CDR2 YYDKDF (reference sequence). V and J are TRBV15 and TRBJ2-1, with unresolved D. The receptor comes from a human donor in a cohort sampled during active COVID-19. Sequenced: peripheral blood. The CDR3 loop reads CATSKEAGSYEQFF. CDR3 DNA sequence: TGTGCCACCAGTAAAGAGGCTGGATCGTATGAGCAGTTCTTC.